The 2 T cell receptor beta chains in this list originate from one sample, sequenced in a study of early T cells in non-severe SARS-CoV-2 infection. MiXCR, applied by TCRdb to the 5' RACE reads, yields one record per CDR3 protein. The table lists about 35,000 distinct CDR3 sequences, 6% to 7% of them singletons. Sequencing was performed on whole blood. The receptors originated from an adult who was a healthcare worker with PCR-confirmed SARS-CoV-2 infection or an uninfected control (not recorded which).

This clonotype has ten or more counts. The CDR3 bases are TGTGCCAGTACCCTTGGCGGGGGCCCTAGGGATGAGCAGTTCTTC. Translation gives CASTLGGGPRDEQFF. This chain links TRBV19 with TRBJ2-1; a weak D match, TRBD2 (7 bases). Per germline, CDR1 LNHDA and CDR2 SQIVND (reference sequence). There are 15 residues in the CDR3. Trimming removed 7 bases from V and 8 bases from J, with 21 bases in between.

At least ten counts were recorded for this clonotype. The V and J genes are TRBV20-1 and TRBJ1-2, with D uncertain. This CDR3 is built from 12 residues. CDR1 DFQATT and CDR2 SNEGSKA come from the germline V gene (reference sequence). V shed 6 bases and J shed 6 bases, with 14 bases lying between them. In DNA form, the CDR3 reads TGCAGTGCCGGAGACAACCTTAATGGCTACACCTTC. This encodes CSAGDNLNGYTF.